The clone carrying this TCR beta chain was picked up a small number of times. Its antigen is unknown. The data belong to a study of long-term antiretroviral therapy in people with HIV. Study results and limitations: From the mid-2000s to the late 2010s, blood was obtained, possibly while participants received older ART regimens. Dominance of pre-ART expanded clones persisted, fluctuating and often declining after ART. HIV repertoires covered narrower CDR3 length ranges than controls did.

The germline V and J ends were trimmed by 5 bases and 7 bases, with 11 bases remaining between them. The CDR3 extends over 12 amino acids. Looked up from germline, CDR1 is SQVTM and CDR2 is ANQGSEA. Every donor contributed at least one pre-ART and at least two post-ART PBMC samples. A v3.0 immunoSEQ assay was performed at survey level. Data came from immunoSEQ multiplex PCR; TCRdb stores just in-frame clones and leaves some out. The sample shows tens of thousands of clones, around 79% of them seen only once. The sample was unsorted PBMCs, taken 0.3 years after starting antiretroviral therapy. This chain uses TRBV29-1 with TRBJ2-2; D gene uncertain. The origin of this receptor is a man over 45 with HIV. The CDR3 loop is CSVFGGSGELFF. CDR3 bases: TGCAGCGTTTTTGGTGGTAGCGGGGAGCTGTTTTTT.